The 4 T cell receptor beta chains presented below share a single source sample, sequenced in a study of blood T cell repertoires in COVID-19. The method was immunoSEQ multiplex PCR; TCRdb's version includes in-frame clones alone and lacks a portion of them. The sample includes some 140,000 clones, around 80% seen only once; the top ten take roughly 9.8%. Specimen: peripheral blood. The receptors shown here come from a man between 60 and 70 years old who had recovered from COVID-19.

This clone has only one observation. This chain links TRBV7-6 with TRBJ2-7, with 7 bases fitting TRBD1. This CDR3 is built from 16 residues. Germline CDR1 SGHVS, CDR2 FNYEAQ. The junction had 12 bases not matched to a gene; V was cut back by 5 bases and J by 2 bases. The CDR3 is CASSRHPGQRTYEQYF. DNA of the CDR3: TGTGCCAGCAGCAGGCATCCGGGACAGCGAACCTACGAGCAGTACTTC.

The table lists this clone with a count of one. The genes are TRBV24-1 and TRBJ1-5, with TRBD1 as a possible D gene (5 bases). The CDR3 length is 17 residues. The germline gives CDR1 KGHDR, CDR2 SFDVKD. Trimming pared 4 bases from V and 3 bases from J, leaving 18 bases between. CDR3 bases: TGTGCCACCAGTGACCCGAGAGCCGGGGGAGACAATCAGCCCCAGCATTTT. The encoded protein is CATSDPRAGGDNQPQHF.

The chain uses TRBV6-5 and TRBJ2-2, with TRBD1 as a possible D gene (5 bases). Germline-derived CDR1 and CDR2 are MNHEY and SVGAGI. The CDR3 covers 11 residues. The V gene lost 11 bases and the J gene lost 3 bases, with 7 bases spanning the gap. CDR3 residues: CAVGDTGELFF. Written as DNA, the CDR3 is TGTGCCGTAGGGGACACCGGGGAGCTGTTTTTT.

This chain connects TRBV2 to TRBJ1-1, with TRBD1 matching 7 bases. V gave up 5 bases and J gave up 6 bases; unmatched junction bases: 9. CDR1 is SNHLY, CDR2 FYNNEI, per germline. The CDR3 sequence is 14 residues long. In DNA, the CDR3 is TGTGCCAGCAGTCCGTGGGACAGACTATCTGAAGCTTTCTTT. It translates to CASSPWDRLSEAFF.